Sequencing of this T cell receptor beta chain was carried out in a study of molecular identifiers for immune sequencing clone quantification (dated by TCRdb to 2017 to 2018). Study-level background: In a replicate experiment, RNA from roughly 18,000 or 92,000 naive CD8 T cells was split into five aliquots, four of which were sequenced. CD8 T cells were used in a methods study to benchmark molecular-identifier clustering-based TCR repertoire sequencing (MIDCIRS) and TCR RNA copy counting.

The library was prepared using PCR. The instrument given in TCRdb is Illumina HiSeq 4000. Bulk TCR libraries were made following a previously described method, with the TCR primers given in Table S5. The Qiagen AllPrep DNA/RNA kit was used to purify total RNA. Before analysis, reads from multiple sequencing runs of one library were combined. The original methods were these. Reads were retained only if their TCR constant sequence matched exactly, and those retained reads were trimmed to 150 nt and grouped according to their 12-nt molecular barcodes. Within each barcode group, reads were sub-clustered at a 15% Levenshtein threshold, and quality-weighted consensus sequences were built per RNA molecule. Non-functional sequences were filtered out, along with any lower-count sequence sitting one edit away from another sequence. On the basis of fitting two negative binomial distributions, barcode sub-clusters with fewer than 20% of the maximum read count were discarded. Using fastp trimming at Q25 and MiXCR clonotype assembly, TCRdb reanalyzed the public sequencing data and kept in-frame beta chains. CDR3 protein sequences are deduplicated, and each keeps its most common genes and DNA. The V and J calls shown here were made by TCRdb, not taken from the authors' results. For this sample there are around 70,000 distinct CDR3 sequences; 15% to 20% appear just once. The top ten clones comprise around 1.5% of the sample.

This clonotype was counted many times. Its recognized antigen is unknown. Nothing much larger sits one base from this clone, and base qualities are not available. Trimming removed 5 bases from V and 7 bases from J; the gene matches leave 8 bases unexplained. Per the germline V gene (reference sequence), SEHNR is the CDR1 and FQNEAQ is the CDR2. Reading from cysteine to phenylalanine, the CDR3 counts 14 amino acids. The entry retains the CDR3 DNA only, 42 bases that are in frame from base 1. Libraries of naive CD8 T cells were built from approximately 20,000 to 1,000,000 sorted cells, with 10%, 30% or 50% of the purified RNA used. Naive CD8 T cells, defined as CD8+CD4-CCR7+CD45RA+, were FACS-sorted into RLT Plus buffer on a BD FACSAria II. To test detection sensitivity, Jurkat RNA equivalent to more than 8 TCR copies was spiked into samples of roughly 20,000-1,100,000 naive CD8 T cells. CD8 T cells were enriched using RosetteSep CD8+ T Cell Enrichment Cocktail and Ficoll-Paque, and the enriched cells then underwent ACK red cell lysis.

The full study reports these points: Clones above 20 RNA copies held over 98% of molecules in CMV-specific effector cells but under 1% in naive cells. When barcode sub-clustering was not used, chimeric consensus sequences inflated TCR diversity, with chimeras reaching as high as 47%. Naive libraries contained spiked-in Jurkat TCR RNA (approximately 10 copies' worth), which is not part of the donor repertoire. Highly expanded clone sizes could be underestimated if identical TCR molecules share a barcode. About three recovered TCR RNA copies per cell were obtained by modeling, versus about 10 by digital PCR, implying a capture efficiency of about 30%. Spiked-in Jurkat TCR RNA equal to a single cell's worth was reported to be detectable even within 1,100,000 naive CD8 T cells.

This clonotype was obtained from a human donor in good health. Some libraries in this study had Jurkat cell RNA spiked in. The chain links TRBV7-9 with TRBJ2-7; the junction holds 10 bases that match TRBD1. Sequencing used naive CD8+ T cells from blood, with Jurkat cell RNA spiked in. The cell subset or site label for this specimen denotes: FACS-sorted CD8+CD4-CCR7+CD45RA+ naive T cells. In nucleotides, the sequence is TGTGCCAGCAGCCCGGGACAGGGGTCAGGGGAGCAGTACTTC. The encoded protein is CASSPGQGSGEQYF.